What follows describes a single T cell receptor beta chain. Germline loops: CDR1 LGHNA, CDR2 YNFKEQ. This CDR3 is 18 amino acids long. V lost 3 bases and J 2 bases, leaving 17 bases between the germline ends. The authors reverse transcribed roughly 0.5 to 1 ug RNA with random hexamers. The immunoSEQ assay covered 54 Vbeta and 13 Jbeta segments for CDR3. TCRdb called the immunoSEQ multiplex PCR reads again in MiXCR, with one record for every CDR3 protein. The data contain 150,000 or so distinct CDR3 sequences, roughly 94% of them singletons. From blood CD8+ and CD4+ T cells, the TCR beta chain was sequenced. This record belongs to a study of CD8 T cells in Susac syndrome.

The material sequenced was CD4+ T cells from PBMCs. This chain joins TRBV4-2 and TRBJ2-6, with no clear D. This sequence originates from a human donor with multiple sclerosis. In DNA, the CDR3 is TGTGCCAGCAGCCACGAAGGACGGCTTCCCGCTGGGGCCAACGTCCTGACTTTC. This encodes CASSHEGRLPAGANVLTF.